The next 21 T cell receptor beta chains were all read from a single sample in a study of read filtering for tumor transcriptome and immune sequencing. This library used roughly 0.4 ug RNA and molecular barcoded adaptors spanning alpha/delta and beta/gamma chains. MiXCR was run by TCRdb on the reads, yielding one entry per CDR3 protein. The data show fewer than 75,000 distinct CDR3 sequences, roughly 20% seen once. The sequenced sample consisted of a population of CD138-negative cells sorted from bone marrow. Source of these receptors: a donor older than 35 with multiple myeloma.

Of note for this clonotype: The conserved phenylalanine or tryptophan is not found at the CDR3 terminus, so this likely reflects a read error. This chain joins TRBV19 and TRBJ2-2; possibly TRBD2 for D (6 bases). The CDR3 has 15 residues. CDR1 is LNHDA and CDR2 is SQIVND in the germline V gene (reference sequence). The CDR3 region has the DNA TGTGTCAGTAGTATTAAGGAGGGGTATACCGGGGAGCTGTTTCTT. Translation gives CVSSIKEGYTGELFL.

In this sample, this clonotype turned up once. Because it lacks the conserved phenylalanine or tryptophan at the end, this CDR3 is likely a read error. The chain employs TRBV30 and TRBJ2-7; TRBD1 is a possible D gene (6 bases). The CDR3 extends over 13 amino acids. Per the germline V gene, CDR1 is GTSNPN and CDR2 is SVGIG (reference sequence). V shed 0 bases and J shed 3 bases, with 9 bases lying between them. The CDR3 loop is CAWSVTGNYEQYL. The CDR3 region has the DNA TGTGCCTGGAGTGTAACAGGGAACTACGAGCAGTACCTC.

The gene calls are TRBV18 and TRBJ2-3; 8 bases match TRBD2. The CDR3 totals 16 residues. From germline, CDR1 is KGHSH and CDR2 LQKENI. Germline trimming cut 3 bases from V and 2 bases from J; bases unmatched to any gene: 7. The chain's CDR3 is CASSPRTSRFTDTQYF. The CDR3 DNA is TGTGCCAGCTCACCGAGGACTAGCAGATTCACAGATACGCAGTATTTT.

In its sample, this clonotype was seen many times. The J gene is TRBJ2-1, the V gene TRBV4-1; D may be TRBD2 (6 bases). Germline CDR1 and CDR2: MGHRA and YSYEKL. This CDR3 spans 19 amino acids. V was trimmed by 0 bases and J by 0 bases, leaving 18 bases between them. The CDR3 spells CASSQEVSGGWGSYNEQFF. The CDR3 coding sequence is TGCGCCAGCAGCCAAGAGGTTAGCGGAGGTTGGGGCTCCTACAATGAGCAGTTCTTC.

This clonotype was recorded many times. V is TRBV5-1 and J is TRBJ1-1; TRBD1 is a possible D gene (5 bases). This CDR3 contains 16 residues. CDR1 is SGHRS and CDR2 is YFSETQ in the germline V gene. V lost 3 bases and J lost 1, with 16 bases in between. CDR3 DNA: TGCGCCAGCAGCTATTGGGTTCGACAGTCGAACACTGAAGCTTTCTTT. As protein: CASSYWVRQSNTEAFF.

The table lists this clonotype with many counts. In DNA form, the CDR3 reads TGTGCCAGCAGAACAGGAGGGCTCAATGAGCAGTTCTTC. It is translated as CASRTGGLNEQFF. The gene calls are TRBV27 and TRBJ2-1; TRBD2 might be the D (6 bases). The CDR3 totals 13 residues. Germline CDR1 and CDR2: MNHEY and SMNVEV (reference sequence). The ends were cut back, 6 bases at V and 6 bases at J, with 12 bases in the middle.

Details on this clonotype: Its ends do not fully match the called genes, so a read error is possible. The chain has TRBV7-6 and TRBJ2-1, with D maybe TRBD2 (6 bases). This CDR3 is 14 amino acids long. From germline, CDR1 is SGHVS and CDR2 FNYEAQ. The CDR3 here is CASSWRLGHNGQFF. The CDR3 DNA sequence: TGTGCCAGTAGCTGGCGACTAGGTCACAATGGGCAGTTCTTC.

This clonotype has a handful of counts. The chain is built from TRBV11-2 and TRBJ2-1; 14 positions agree with TRBD2. V was clipped by 5 bases and J by 13 bases; unmatched bases: 10. The CDR3 loop spans 15 amino acids. Germline CDR1 SGHAT, CDR2 FQNNGV. CDR3 sequence: CASSPTSGGAGIQFF. The CDR3 DNA reads TGTGCCAGCAGCCCGACTAGCGGGGGGGCCGGGATTCAGTTCTTC. The full variable domain, rest sourced from reference TRBV11-2 and TRBJ2-1, is EAGVAQSPRYKIIEKRQSVAFWCNPISGHATLYWYQQILGQGPKLLIQFQNNGVVDDSQLPKDRFSAERLKGVDSTLKIQPAKLEDSAVYLCASSPTSGGAGIQFFGPGTRLTVL.

This clonotype was found many times. The rearrangement links TRBV6-1 to TRBJ2-5, with TRBD2 identical over 13 bases. V was clipped by 4 bases and J by 4 bases; unmatched bases: 6. There are 16 residues in the CDR3. Germline CDR1 and CDR2: MNHNS and SASEGT. The CDR3 sequence: CASSAWTSGSAETQYF. The DNA of the CDR3 is TGTGCCAGCAGTGCCTGGACTAGCGGGAGCGCAGAGACCCAGTACTTC.

The chain employs TRBV21-1 and TRBJ2-6; the DNA was not used to check the table's D call, TRBD1. TRBV21-1 is listed as a pseudogene. CDR3 length: 18 amino acids. CDR3 sequence: CASRNRDGREPGANVLTF. The CDR3 nucleotides read TGTGCCAGCAGAAACAGGGACGGTCGGGAACCTGGGGCCAACGTCCTGACTTTC.

The J gene is TRBJ2-4, the V gene TRBV7-3, with D perhaps being TRBD1 or TRBD2 (5 bases each). V lost 5 bases to trimming and J lost 3 bases, with 26 bases between them. The CDR3 runs to 19 residues. CDR1 is SGHTA, CDR2 FQGTGA, per germline. CDR3 sequence (DNA): TGTGCCAGCAGCCCGTACGCTCGGGACCCGGTCTGGGGCAAAAACATTCAGTACTTC. Translated, it gives CASSPYARDPVWGKNIQYF. The complete variable domain, with remaining parts taken from reference TRBV7-3 and TRBJ2-4, reads GAGVSQTPSNKVTEKGKYVELRCDPISGHTALYWYRQSLGQGPEFLIYFQGTGAADDSGLPNDRFFAVRPEGSVSTLKIQRTERGDSAVYLCASSPYARDPVWGKNIQYFGAGTRLSVL.

This clonotype was counted at least ten times. The CDR3 sequence is CASSLRGEATEAFF. CDR3 in DNA: TGCGCCAGCAGCTTACGGGGAGAGGCCACTGAAGCTTTCTTT. The chain links TRBV5-1 to TRBJ1-1; D gene ambiguous. Germline lookup yields CDR1 SGHRS and CDR2 YFSETQ. The CDR3 is made up of 14 amino acids. With 2 bases removed from V and 4 bases from J, the gap between germline ends came to 12 bases.

This clonotype was seen at least ten times. The chain links TRBV28 to TRBJ1-1, with a weak D call TRBD1 (6 bases). V gave up 7 bases and J gave up 5 bases, with 17 bases separating them. Germline assignment: CDR1 MDHEN and CDR2 SYDVKM. This CDR3 is built from 14 residues. This chain's CDR3 is CASTEETGRTEAFF. CDR3 bases: TGTGCCAGCACCGAAGAGACAGGACGAACTGAAGCTTTCTTT.

This clonotype has ten or more counts. The J gene is TRBJ2-5, the V gene TRBV20-1; 7 bases fit TRBD2. Germline V gene data show CDR1 as DFQATT and CDR2 as SNEGSKA (reference sequence). The CDR3 loop spans 13 amino acids. The V gene end was trimmed by 6 bases and the J gene end by 13 bases; junction bases not matched to a gene: 17. Written as DNA, the CDR3 is TGCAGTGCGAGCGGGACTCGTTCCCCCCCAGGGTACTTC. It specifies CSASGTRSPPGYF.

There are many counts of this clonotype. The chain recombines TRBV2 with TRBJ2-1; no firm D call. CDR1 and CDR2 from the germline V gene are SNHLY and FYNNEI. The V and J ends lost 3 bases and 0 bases respectively, with 12 bases between them. CDR3 length equals 16 residues. The CDR3 region has the DNA TGTGCCAGCAGTGATCCGGCAGGAAGCTCCTACAATGAGCAGTTCTTC. Encoded protein: CASSDPAGSSYNEQFF.

The chain is built from TRBV3-1 and TRBJ2-5, with TRBD2 matching over 8 bases. The CDR3 contains 16 residues. V lost 4 bases and J lost 4; bases outside the gene matches: 11. Germline CDR1 and CDR2: LGHDT and YNNKEL (reference sequence). The CDR3 bases are TGTGCCAGCAGCCCCGGGGGGGGGGGCGCATCAGAGACCCAGTACTTC. This gives the protein CASSPGGGGASETQYF.

A word on this clonotype: This may be a read error: a much more frequent sequence differs by one nucleotide. J is TRBJ1-2 and V is TRBV5-1, with D perhaps TRBD1 (6 bases). The CDR3 consists of 13 residues. Germline CDR1 is SGHRS and CDR2 is YFSETQ. V was clipped by 4 bases and J by 2 bases, with 9 bases between them. The CDR3 loop is CASSPGQNYGYTF. The CDR3 nucleotides read TGCGCCAGCAGCCCCGGACAGAACTATGGCTACACCTTC.

This clonotype has just a few counts. The chain links TRBV28 to TRBJ1-3; D is ambiguous. CDR1 is MDHEN, CDR2 SYDVKM, per germline. This CDR3 region has 15 residues. Trimming removed 4 bases at V and 0 bases at J, with 10 bases between. The CDR3 is CASSSRPNSGNTIYF. Here the CDR3 DNA reads TGTGCCAGCAGTTCAAGACCCAACTCTGGAAACACCATATATTTT.

In this sample, this clonotype turned up many times. The V call is TRBV29-1, the J call TRBJ1-2; no definite D call. V lost 4 bases and J lost 10, with 13 bases in between. This CDR3 is 11 amino acids long. Germline V gene sequence: CDR1 SQVTM, CDR2 ANQGSEA. In DNA form, the CDR3 reads TGCAGCGTTGTTGGAGGACGCTCCTACACCTTC. Translated, it gives CSVVGGRSYTF.

Details on this clonotype: A much larger clone is a single base away; this may be a read error. It is likely a read error, because the conserved phenylalanine at the end of the CDR3 is missing. This chain connects TRBV19 to TRBJ2-3; 9 nucleotides agree with TRBD1. The CDR3 totals 18 residues. After removal of 5 bases from V and 2 bases from J, the junction contained 14 bases not matched to a gene. Germline CDR1 reads LNHDA; CDR2 reads SQIVND (reference sequence). Here the CDR3 reads CASSSDRGVVKPTDTQYL. CDR3 nucleotides: TGTGCCAGTAGTTCGGACAGGGGCGTCGTCAAACCCACAGATACGCAGTATCTT.

Ten or more counts support this clonotype. The rearrangement joins TRBV6-4 to TRBJ1-1; 9 positions agree with TRBD1. The V gene's germline CDR1 is MRHNA and CDR2 SNTAGT. With 8 bases clipped from V and 11 bases from J, the junction kept 15 bases outside the gene matches. The CDR3 totals 14 residues. The CDR3 DNA follows: TGTGCCAGCGGAGGGACAGGGAATCTCCCGGACGCTTTCTTT. Its translation: CASGGTGNLPDAFF.